The 5 T cell receptor beta chains in this list originate from one sample, sequenced in a study of shared clonotypes between healthy human individuals. This table comes from immunoSEQ multiplex PCR, and its TCRdb copy is limited to in-frame clones, with some not included. The sample consists of around 700,000 clones, around 73% of them appearing once. Specimen: memory CD4+ T cells sorted from blood. This sample's subset: CD45RA-negative fraction. Receptor source: a woman aged 25 to 39 in good health.

Notes on this clone: Distinct nucleotide sequences in the sample also encode this CDR3. The chain is built from TRBV5-1 and TRBJ1-3, with 7 bases fitting TRBD1. The germline V gene has CDR1 SGHRS and CDR2 YFSETQ. Losses at the gene ends were 5 bases for V and 3 bases for J; bases not matched to a gene: 5. The CDR3 is made up of 14 amino acids. The CDR3 loop reads CASSLTGDGNTIYF. CDR3 DNA sequence: TGCGCCAGCAGTCTTACAGGGGATGGAAACACCATATATTTT.

This sequence joins TRBV11-2 and TRBJ1-1, with D maybe TRBD1 (5 bases). Trimming stripped 4 bases from V and 4 bases from J, with 13 bases between. From germline, CDR1 is SGHAT and CDR2 FQNNGV. The CDR3 is made up of 14 amino acids. The CDR3: CASSSTGVLTEAFF. The DNA of the CDR3 is TGTGCCAGCAGCTCAACAGGAGTGCTCACTGAAGCTTTCTTT.

The chain links TRBV29-1 to TRBJ1-2; D not certain. Germline V lookup: CDR1 SQVTM, CDR2 ANQGSEA. The CDR3 spans 12 residues. V was clipped by 2 bases and J by 4 bases, with 8 bases between them. The DNA for the CDR3 is TGCAGCGTTGAAAGGGCCACCTATGGCTACACCTTC. Its translation is CSVERATYGYTF.

The chain joins TRBV6-5 to TRBJ2-1; D could derive from TRBD1 or TRBD2 (5 bases each). The ends were cut back, 8 bases at V and 15 bases at J, with 17 bases in the middle. Germline V gene data show CDR1 as MNHEY and CDR2 as SVGAGI. The CDR3 consists of 11 residues. CDR3 nucleotides: TGTGCCAGCTTCCAAACCGAGGGACCGTTCTTC. This gives the protein CASFQTEGPFF.

This clone showed up just once. The CDR3 bases are TGTGCCTGGAGGGACCAACGGACAGGGAGGACCGGGGAGCTGTTTTTT. It is translated as CAWRDQRTGRTGELFF. The J gene is TRBJ2-2, the V gene TRBV30; 8 bases are a match to TRBD1. The CDR3 has 16 amino acids. V dropped 3 bases and J dropped 5; count of bases not matched to a gene: 11. CDR1 GTSNPN and CDR2 SVGIG come from the germline V gene (reference sequence). The entire variable domain, with the rest obtained from reference TRBV30 and TRBJ2-2, is as follows: SQTIHQWPATLVQPVGSPLSLECTVEGTSNPNLYWYRQAAGRGLQLLFYSVGIGQISSEVPQNLSASRPQDRQFILSSKKLLLSDSGFYLCAWRDQRTGRTGELFFGEGSRLTVL.